This is a list of T cell receptor beta chains from one sample in a study of T cell responses to AZD1222 COVID-19 vaccine. Clones were read by immunoSEQ multiplex PCR, and TCRdb kept only the in-frame ones, dropping some. The sample has roughly 100,000 clones, 80% to 90% seen once. The sample was peripheral blood, taken on day 0 of AZD1222 vaccination. These receptors originate from an adult in good health. The CDR3 runs from the conserved cysteine through the conserved F or W. Each record gives: V gene, clone size, J gene, D gene, CDR3 DNA, CDR3 protein. A D gene is named only where the DNA matches it firmly. Part of the rows lack a size; the others show once, few, many or a class for expanded clones.

v_gene: TRBV7-9; abundance: NA; j_gene: TRBJ2-1; d_gene: NA; CDR3nt: TGTGCCAGCAGCTTAGCCAATGAGCAGTTCTTC; CDR3aa: CASSLANEQFF
v_gene: TRBV27; abundance: NA; j_gene: TRBJ2-1; d_gene: TRBD2; CDR3nt: TGTGCCAGCATGTTCCGACCCACGGGGGGAAATGAGCAGTTCTTC; CDR3aa: CASMFRPTGGNEQFF
v_gene: TRBV19; abundance: NA; j_gene: TRBJ2-5; d_gene: TRBD2; CDR3nt: TGTGCCAGCCAACTAGCGGGAGTCCAAGAGACCCAGTACTTC; CDR3aa: CASQLAGVQETQYF
v_gene: TRBV4-2; abundance: NA; j_gene: TRBJ2-7; d_gene: NA; CDR3nt: TGTGCCAGCAGCCAAGTCCTCCGGGAGCCGCCCTACGAGCAGTACTTC; CDR3aa: CASSQVLREPPYEQYF
v_gene: TRBV5-1; abundance: few; j_gene: TRBJ1-3; d_gene: NA; CDR3nt: TGCGCCAGCAGCTTAGATGGGCGAGCTGGAAACACCATATATTTT; CDR3aa: CASSLDGRAGNTIYF
v_gene: TRBV12-3/TRBV12-4; abundance: NA; j_gene: TRBJ1-2; d_gene: NA; CDR3nt: TGTGCCAGCAGTGATTCAAGGGGCTATGGCTACACCTTC; CDR3aa: CASSDSRGYGYTF
v_gene: TRBV27; abundance: once; j_gene: TRBJ1-2; d_gene: NA; CDR3nt: TGTGCCAGTACGAAGGGACATGGGGGCTTCAATGGCTACACCTTC; CDR3aa: CASTKGHGGFNGYTF
v_gene: TRBV6-5; abundance: NA; j_gene: TRBJ1-2; d_gene: NA; CDR3nt: TGTGCCAGCAGTTATCGGTCAGGGAATGGCTACACCTTC; CDR3aa: CASSYRSGNGYTF
v_gene: TRBV18; abundance: NA; j_gene: TRBJ2-3; d_gene: TRBD2; CDR3nt: TGTGCCAGCTCATTGGGGACTAGCGGGTACACAGATACGCAGTATTTT; CDR3aa: CASSLGTSGYTDTQYF
v_gene: TRBV19; abundance: few; j_gene: TRBJ2-1; d_gene: NA; CDR3nt: TGTGCCAGTAGTGTGGGGACAGCGGGAAGGTACAATGAGCAGTTCTTC; CDR3aa: CASSVGTAGRYNEQFF
v_gene: TRBV6-5; abundance: NA; j_gene: TRBJ1-1; d_gene: TRBD1; CDR3nt: TGTGCCAGCAGTTCAGTCCCGGGACAGGGAGGGTCTGAAGCTTTCTTT; CDR3aa: CASSSVPGQGGSEAFF
v_gene: TRBV4-3; abundance: NA; j_gene: TRBJ1-3; d_gene: NA; CDR3nt: TGCGCCAGCAGCCAAGATCGTTTCTCCGGGGGGCGAAACACCATATATTTT; CDR3aa: CASSQDRFSGGRNTIYF
v_gene: TRBV28; abundance: NA; j_gene: TRBJ1-5; d_gene: NA; CDR3nt: TGTGCCAGCCTTGATAGCAATCAGCCCCAGCATTTT; CDR3aa: CASLDSNQPQHF
v_gene: TRBV19; abundance: few; j_gene: TRBJ2-1; d_gene: TRBD2; CDR3nt: TGTGCCAGTACTAAAAAGCGGGAGAACTCCTACAATGAGCAGTTCTTC; CDR3aa: CASTKKRENSYNEQFF
v_gene: TRBV19; abundance: NA; j_gene: TRBJ1-1; d_gene: NA; CDR3nt: TGTGCCAGTACCACGATTCCGGAGGCTGAAGCTTTCTTT; CDR3aa: CASTTIPEAEAFF
v_gene: TRBV12-3/TRBV12-4; abundance: NA; j_gene: TRBJ2-3; d_gene: NA; CDR3nt: TGTGCCAGCAGTTTAGGGGATGGAGATACGCAGTATTTT; CDR3aa: CASSLGDGDTQYF
v_gene: TRBV21-1; abundance: NA; j_gene: TRBJ1-2; d_gene: NA; CDR3nt: TGTGCCAGCAACACAGGGACGGGGCGTACTAACTATGGCTACACCTTC; CDR3aa: CASNTGTGRTNYGYTF
v_gene: TRBV30; abundance: NA; j_gene: TRBJ1-4; d_gene: NA; CDR3nt: TGTGCCTGGAGTGTAAGGGCGGGCAGGGTCGCAAAACTGTTTTTT; CDR3aa: CAWSVRAGRVAKLFF
v_gene: TRBV11-2; abundance: NA; j_gene: TRBJ2-5; d_gene: NA; CDR3nt: TGTGCCAGCAGCTTGGACAGATGGCAAGAGACCCAGTACTTC; CDR3aa: CASSLDRWQETQYF
v_gene: TRBV20-1; abundance: NA; j_gene: TRBJ2-7; d_gene: NA; CDR3nt: TGCAGTGCTAGTACTGCTCCCCTCGAGCAGTACTTC; CDR3aa: CSASTAPLEQYF
v_gene: TRBV11-2; abundance: NA; j_gene: TRBJ2-1; d_gene: NA; CDR3nt: TGTGCCAGCAGCTTGGACCCGTCCTACAATGAGCAGTTCTTC; CDR3aa: CASSLDPSYNEQFF
v_gene: TRBV5-5; abundance: NA; j_gene: TRBJ1-2; d_gene: TRBD1; CDR3nt: TGTGCCAGCATCAAATCACCCCACGGGACAGGGAATACCTACACCTTC; CDR3aa: CASIKSPHGTGNTYTF
v_gene: TRBV6-2/TRBV6-3; abundance: NA; j_gene: TRBJ1-2; d_gene: NA; CDR3nt: TGTGCCAGCAGTTACAGGAACAGGGAATGCACCTTC; CDR3aa: CASSYRNRECTF
v_gene: TRBV9; abundance: NA; j_gene: TRBJ2-1; d_gene: TRBD1; CDR3nt: TGTGCCAGCAGCGTAGCTGGGACAGGTTTGGGTAATAGTGAGCAGTTCTTC; CDR3aa: CASSVAGTGLGNSEQFF
v_gene: TRBV19; abundance: NA; j_gene: TRBJ1-2; d_gene: NA; CDR3nt: TGTGCCAGTAGTTTGGGACACCTTAACTATGGCTACACCTTC; CDR3aa: CASSLGHLNYGYTF
v_gene: TRBV7-3; abundance: NA; j_gene: TRBJ2-1; d_gene: TRBD2; CDR3nt: TGTGCCAGCAGCTTACCCTCGAGCGGGGGGGCATACGATGAGCAGTTCTTC; CDR3aa: CASSLPSSGGAYDEQFF
v_gene: TRBV30; abundance: once; j_gene: TRBJ2-7; d_gene: TRBD2; CDR3nt: TGTGCCTGGGGGTTTAGCGGGGGACGAGCCTACGAGCAGTACTTC; CDR3aa: CAWGFSGGRAYEQYF
v_gene: TRBV13; abundance: NA; j_gene: TRBJ2-7; d_gene: NA; CDR3nt: TGTGCCAGCAGCCCTAGGTCGGGCTCCTACGAGCAGTACTTC; CDR3aa: CASSPRSGSYEQYF
v_gene: TRBV6-5; abundance: NA; j_gene: TRBJ2-4; d_gene: NA; CDR3nt: TGTGCCAGCAGCTTCGTTCGTGGAAACATTCAGTACTTC; CDR3aa: CASSFVRGNIQYF